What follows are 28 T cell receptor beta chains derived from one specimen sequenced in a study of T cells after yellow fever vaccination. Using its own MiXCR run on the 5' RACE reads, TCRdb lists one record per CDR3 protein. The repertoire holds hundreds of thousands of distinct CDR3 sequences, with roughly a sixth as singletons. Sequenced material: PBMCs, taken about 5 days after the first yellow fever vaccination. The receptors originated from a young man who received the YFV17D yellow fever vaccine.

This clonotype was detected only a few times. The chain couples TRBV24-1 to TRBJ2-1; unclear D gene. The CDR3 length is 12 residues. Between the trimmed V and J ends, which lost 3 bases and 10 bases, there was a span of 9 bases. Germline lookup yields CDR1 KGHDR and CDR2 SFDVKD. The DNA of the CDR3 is TGTGCCACCAGTGATGCCTTTGGGGAGCAGTTCTTC. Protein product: CATSDAFGEQFF.

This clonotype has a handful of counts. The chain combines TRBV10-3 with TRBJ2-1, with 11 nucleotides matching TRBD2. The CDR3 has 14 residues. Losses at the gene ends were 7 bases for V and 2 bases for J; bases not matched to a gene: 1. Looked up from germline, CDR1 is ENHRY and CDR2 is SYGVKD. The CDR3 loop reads CAIKTSGTYNEQFF. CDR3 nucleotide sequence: TGTGCCATCAAGACTAGCGGGACCTACAATGAGCAGTTCTTC.

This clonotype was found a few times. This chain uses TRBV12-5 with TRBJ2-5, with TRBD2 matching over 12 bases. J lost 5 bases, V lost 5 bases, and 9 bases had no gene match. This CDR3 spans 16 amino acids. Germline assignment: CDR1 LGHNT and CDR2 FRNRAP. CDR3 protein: CASGAPTSGGGETQYF. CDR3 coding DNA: TGTGCTAGTGGTGCCCCGACTAGCGGGGGCGGGGAGACCCAGTACTTC.

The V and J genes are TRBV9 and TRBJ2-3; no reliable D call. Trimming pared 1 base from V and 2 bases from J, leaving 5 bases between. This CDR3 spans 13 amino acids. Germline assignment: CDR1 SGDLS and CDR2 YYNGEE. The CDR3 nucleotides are TGTGCCAGCAGCGTATCCAACACAGATACGCAGTATTTT. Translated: CASSVSNTDTQYF.

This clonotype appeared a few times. The CDR3 bases are TGTGCCACCAGCAAGCCCGAGGCAGCAAGGAATGAGCAGTTCTTC. This gives the protein CATSKPEAARNEQFF. V and J are TRBV15 and TRBJ2-1; D not certain. Germline values: CDR1 LNHNV, CDR2 YYDKDF (reference sequence). The CDR3 runs to 15 residues. Trimming stripped 4 bases from V and 7 bases from J, with 17 bases between.

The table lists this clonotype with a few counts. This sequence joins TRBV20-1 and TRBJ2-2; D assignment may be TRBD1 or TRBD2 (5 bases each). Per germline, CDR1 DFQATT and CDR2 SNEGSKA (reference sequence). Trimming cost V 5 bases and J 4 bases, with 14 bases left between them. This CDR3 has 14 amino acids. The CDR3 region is CSAWDPSVTGELFF. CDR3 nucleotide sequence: TGCAGTGCTTGGGACCCGTCGGTCACCGGGGAGCTGTTTTTT.

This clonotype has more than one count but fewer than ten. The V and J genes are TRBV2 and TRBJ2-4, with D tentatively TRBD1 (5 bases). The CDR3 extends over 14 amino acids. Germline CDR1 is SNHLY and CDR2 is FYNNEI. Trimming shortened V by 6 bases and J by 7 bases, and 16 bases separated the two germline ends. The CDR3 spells CASSPTVSINIQYF. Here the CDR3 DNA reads TGTGCCAGCAGCCCGACAGTGTCGATTAACATTCAGTACTTC.

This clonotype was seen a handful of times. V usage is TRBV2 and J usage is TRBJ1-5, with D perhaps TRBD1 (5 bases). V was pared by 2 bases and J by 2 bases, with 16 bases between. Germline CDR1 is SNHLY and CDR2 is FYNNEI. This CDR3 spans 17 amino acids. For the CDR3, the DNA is TGTGCCAGCAGTGAACTCGGCAGGGTTGGTGGCAATCAGCCCCAGCATTTT. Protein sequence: CASSELGRVGGNQPQHF.

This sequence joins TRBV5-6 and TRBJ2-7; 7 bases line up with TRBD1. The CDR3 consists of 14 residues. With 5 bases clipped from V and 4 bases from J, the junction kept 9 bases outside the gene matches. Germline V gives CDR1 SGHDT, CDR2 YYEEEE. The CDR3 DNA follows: TGTGCCAGCAGTAGGACAGGAATTGGATACGAGCAGTACTTC. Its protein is CASSRTGIGYEQYF.

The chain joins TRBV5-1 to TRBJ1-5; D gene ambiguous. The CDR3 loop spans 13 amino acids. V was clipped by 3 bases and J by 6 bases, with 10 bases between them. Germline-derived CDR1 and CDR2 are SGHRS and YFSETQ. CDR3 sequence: CASSWSSGQPQHF. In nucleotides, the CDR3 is TGCGCCAGCAGCTGGAGTAGCGGTCAGCCCCAGCATTTT.

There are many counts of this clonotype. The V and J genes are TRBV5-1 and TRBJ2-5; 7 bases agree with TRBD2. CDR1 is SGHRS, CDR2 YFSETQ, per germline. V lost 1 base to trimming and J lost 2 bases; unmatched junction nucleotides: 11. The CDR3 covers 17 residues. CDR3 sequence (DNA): TGCGCCAGCAGCTTGAGGGACTACGTGGCCACACAAGAGACCCAGTACTTC. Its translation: CASSLRDYVATQETQYF.

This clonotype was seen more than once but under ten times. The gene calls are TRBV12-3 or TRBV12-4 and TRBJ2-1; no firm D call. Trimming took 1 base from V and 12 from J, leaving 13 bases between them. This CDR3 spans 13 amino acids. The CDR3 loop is CASSLEGNLLQFF. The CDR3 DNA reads TGTGCCAGCAGTTTAGAGGGCAATTTGCTGCAGTTCTTC.

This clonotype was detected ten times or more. The DNA for the CDR3 is TGCAGCGTTGAAGTGGGGCCTACTAACTATGGCTACACCTTC. The encoded protein is CSVEVGPTNYGYTF. This sequence joins TRBV29-1 and TRBJ1-2, with a tentative D call TRBD1 (5 bases). Germline CDR1 and CDR2: SQVTM and ANQGSEA. The CDR3 extends over 14 amino acids. The V gene lost 1 base and the J gene lost 0 bases, with 9 bases spanning the gap.

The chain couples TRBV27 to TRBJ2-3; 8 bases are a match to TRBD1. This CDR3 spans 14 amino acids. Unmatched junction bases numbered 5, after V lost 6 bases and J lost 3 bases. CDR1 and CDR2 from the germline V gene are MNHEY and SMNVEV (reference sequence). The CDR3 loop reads CASRLDRVTDTQYF. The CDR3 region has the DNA TGTGCCAGCAGACTGGACAGGGTTACAGATACGCAGTATTTT.

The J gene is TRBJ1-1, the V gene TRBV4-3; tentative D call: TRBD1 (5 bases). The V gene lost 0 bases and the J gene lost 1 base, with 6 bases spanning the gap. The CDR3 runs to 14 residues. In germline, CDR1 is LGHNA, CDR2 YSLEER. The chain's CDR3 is CASSQDGGNTEAFF. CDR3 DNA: TGCGCCAGCAGCCAAGATGGGGGGAACACTGAAGCTTTCTTT.

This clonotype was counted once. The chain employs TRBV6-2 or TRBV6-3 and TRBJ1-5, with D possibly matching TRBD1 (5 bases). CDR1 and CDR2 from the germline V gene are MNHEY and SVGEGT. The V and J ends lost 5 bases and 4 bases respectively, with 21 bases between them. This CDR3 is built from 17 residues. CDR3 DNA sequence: TGTGCCAGCAGTACCGGCACAGGAGGGCTCTGGAATCAGCCCCAGCATTTT. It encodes CASSTGTGGLWNQPQHF.

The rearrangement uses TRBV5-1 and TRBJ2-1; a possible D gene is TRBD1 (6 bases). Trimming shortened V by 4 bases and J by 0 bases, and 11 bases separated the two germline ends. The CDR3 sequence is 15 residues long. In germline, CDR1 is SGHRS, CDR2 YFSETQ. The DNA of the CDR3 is TGCGCCAGCAGCCCGGTGGACAGCTCCTACAATGAGCAGTTCTTC. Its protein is CASSPVDSSYNEQFF.

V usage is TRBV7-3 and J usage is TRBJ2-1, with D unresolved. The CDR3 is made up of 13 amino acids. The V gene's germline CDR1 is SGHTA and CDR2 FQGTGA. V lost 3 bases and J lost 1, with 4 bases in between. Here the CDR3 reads CASSLVSYNEQFF. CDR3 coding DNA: TGTGCCAGCAGCTTGGTTTCCTACAATGAGCAGTTCTTC.

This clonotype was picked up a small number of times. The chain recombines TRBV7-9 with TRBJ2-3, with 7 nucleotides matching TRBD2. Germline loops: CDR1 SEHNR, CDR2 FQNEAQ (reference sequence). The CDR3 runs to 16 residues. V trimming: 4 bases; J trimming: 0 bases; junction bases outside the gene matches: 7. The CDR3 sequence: CASSSKAGTSTDTQYF. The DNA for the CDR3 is TGTGCCAGCAGCTCTAAAGCGGGGACTAGCACAGATACGCAGTATTTT.

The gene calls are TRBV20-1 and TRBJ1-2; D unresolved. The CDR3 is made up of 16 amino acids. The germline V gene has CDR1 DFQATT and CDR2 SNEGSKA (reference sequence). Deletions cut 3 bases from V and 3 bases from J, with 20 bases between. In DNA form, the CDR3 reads TGCAGTGCTAGTTCGGCAGGAAAGGCTCCTGACTATGGCTACACCTTC. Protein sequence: CSASSAGKAPDYGYTF.

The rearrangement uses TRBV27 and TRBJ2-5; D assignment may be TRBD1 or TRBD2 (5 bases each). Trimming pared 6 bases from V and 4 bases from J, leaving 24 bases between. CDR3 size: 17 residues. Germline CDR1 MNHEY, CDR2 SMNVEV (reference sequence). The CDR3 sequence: CASSPKTGTLRAETQYF. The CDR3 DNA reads TGTGCCAGCAGCCCAAAGACCGGGACGCTCCGGGCAGAGACCCAGTACTTC.

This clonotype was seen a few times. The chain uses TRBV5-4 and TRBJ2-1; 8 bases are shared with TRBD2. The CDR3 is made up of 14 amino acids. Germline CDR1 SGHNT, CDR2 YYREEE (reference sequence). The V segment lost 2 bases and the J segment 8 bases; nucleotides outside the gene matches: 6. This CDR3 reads CASSLGLATDEQFF. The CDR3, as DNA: TGTGCCAGCAGCTTAGGACTAGCCACTGATGAGCAGTTCTTC.

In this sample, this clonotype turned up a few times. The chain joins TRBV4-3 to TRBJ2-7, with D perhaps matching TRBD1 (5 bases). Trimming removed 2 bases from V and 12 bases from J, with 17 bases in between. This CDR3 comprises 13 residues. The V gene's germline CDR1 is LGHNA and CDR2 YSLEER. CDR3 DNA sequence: TGCGCCAGCAGCCAACTAACGACAGTTTATCGGTACGTC. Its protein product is CASSQLTTVYRYV.

DNA for the CDR3: TGTGCCAGCAGTCGTACAGGGAAGTCCGGGGAGCTGTTTTTT. It specifies CASSRTGKSGELFF. The V gene is TRBV6-1, the J gene TRBJ2-2; tentative D call: TRBD1 (6 bases). With 5 bases removed from V and 6 bases from J, the gap between germline ends came to 13 bases. This CDR3 has 14 residues. Germline lookup yields CDR1 MNHNS and CDR2 SASEGT.

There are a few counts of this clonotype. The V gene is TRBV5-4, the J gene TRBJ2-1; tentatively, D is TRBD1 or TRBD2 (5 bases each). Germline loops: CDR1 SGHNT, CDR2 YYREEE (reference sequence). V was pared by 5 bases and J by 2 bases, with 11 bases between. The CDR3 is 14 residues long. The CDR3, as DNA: TGTGCCAGCAGTGAGGGGATCACCTACAATGAGCAGTTCTTC. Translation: CASSEGITYNEQFF.

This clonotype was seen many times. The CDR3, as DNA: TGTGCCAGCAGCTTCTCCGGTTACGAGCAGTACTTC. Protein sequence: CASSFSGYEQYF. The chain has TRBV6-5 and TRBJ2-7; D not certain. From germline, CDR1 is MNHEY and CDR2 SVGAGI. The ends were cut back, 6 bases at V and 4 bases at J, with 10 bases in the middle. The CDR3 has 12 residues.

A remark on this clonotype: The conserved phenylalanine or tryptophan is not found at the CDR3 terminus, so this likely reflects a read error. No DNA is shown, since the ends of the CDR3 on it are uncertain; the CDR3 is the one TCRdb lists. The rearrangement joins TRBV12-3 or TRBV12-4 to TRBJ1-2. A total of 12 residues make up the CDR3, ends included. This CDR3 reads CASSLSLGRREY.

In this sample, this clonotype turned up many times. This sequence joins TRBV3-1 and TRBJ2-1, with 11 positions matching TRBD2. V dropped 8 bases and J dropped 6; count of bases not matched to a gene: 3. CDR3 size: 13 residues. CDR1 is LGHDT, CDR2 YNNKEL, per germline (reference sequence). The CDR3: CASSLAGANEQFF. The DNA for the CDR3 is TGTGCCAGCTCACTAGCGGGGGCCAATGAGCAGTTCTTC.